These T cell receptor beta chains were read from a single sample in a study of cytomegalovirus exposure and HLA in healthy donors. TCRdb's table, derived via immunoSEQ multiplex PCR, lists solely in-frame clones and lacks some. Among over 85,000 clones listed, roughly 80% were seen once. What was sequenced was PBMCs. The source is a woman under 40 in good health and CMV-seronegative. The CDR3 runs from the conserved cysteine through the conserved F or W. D genes are given only for firm matches. Rows give clone size only sometimes, using once, few, many, or a class for an expanded clone.

v_call	j_call	clone_size	d_call	cdr3_aa	cdr3_nt
TRBV21-1	TRBJ1-5	.	.	CASSKWFGPGGFDNQPQHF	TGTGCCAGCAGCAAATGGTTCGGGCCGGGGGGATTTGACAATCAGCCCCAGCATTTT
TRBV4-2	TRBJ2-7	.	.	CASSPRVSYEQYF	TGTGCCAGCAGCCCCCGCGTCTCCTACGAGCAGTACTTC
TRBV30	TRBJ2-3	.	.	CAFVVGDTQYF	TGTGCCTTCGTCGTCGGGGATACGCAGTATTTT
TRBV4-2	TRBJ1-2	.	.	CASSQAGGGNYGYTF	TGTGCCAGCAGCCAAGCGGGTGGGGGGAACTATGGCTACACCTTC
TRBV29-1	TRBJ2-1	.	TRBD2	CSALGTSGVYNEQFF	TGCAGCGCGTTGGGGACTAGCGGAGTATACAATGAGCAGTTCTTC
TRBV7-9	TRBJ1-5	.	TRBD1	CASTPGGVNQPQHF	TGTGCCAGCACCCCAGGGGGTGTCAATCAGCCCCAGCATTTT
TRBV7-8	TRBJ1-2	.	.	CASSRDGGYGYTF	TGTGCCAGCAGCCGTGACGGAGGCTATGGCTACACCTTC
TRBV12-5	TRBJ2-7	.	TRBD1	CASGFRQGPYEQYF	TGTGCTAGTGGTTTCCGACAGGGCCCCTACGAGCAGTACTTC
TRBV7-2	TRBJ1-1	.	.	CASSSYREAAEAFF	TGTGCCAGCAGCTCCTACAGGGAAGCAGCTGAAGCTTTCTTT
TRBV11-2	TRBJ2-7	.	.	CASSSGHYYEQYF	TGTGCCAGCAGCTCGGGACACTACTACGAGCAGTACTTC
TRBV4-1	TRBJ2-3	few	.	CASSPEGGGPSTDTQYF	TGCGCCAGCAGCCCGGAAGGGGGGGGCCCTAGCACAGATACGCAGTATTTT
TRBV28	TRBJ2-7	.	TRBD2	CASSNLLAGVTRQYF	TGTGCCAGCAGCAACCTTCTAGCGGGAGTTACCCGGCAGTACTTC
TRBV19	TRBJ2-3	.	.	CASTAGPTDTQYF	TGTGCCAGTACGGCAGGGCCTACAGATACGCAGTATTTT
TRBV6-5	TRBJ2-7	.	.	CASRRRGGAYEQYF	TGTGCCAGCAGACGACGGGGTGGGGCCTACGAGCAGTACTTC
TRBV28	TRBJ2-7	.	.	CASSLHQGPYEQYF	TGTGCCAGCAGTTTACACCAGGGGCCCTACGAGCAGTACTTC
TRBV28	TRBJ1-1	.	.	CASSSPPGLTLGAFF	TGTGCCAGCAGTTCCCCACCGGGTCTGACCCTCGGGGCTTTCTTT
TRBV5-1	TRBJ2-3	.	TRBD2	CASSLVGLAEGWDTQYF	TGCGCCAGCAGCTTGGTGGGACTAGCGGAGGGCTGGGATACGCAGTATTTT
TRBV30	TRBJ1-5	once	.	CAWSTSITGLATQPQHF	TGTGCCTGGAGTACGTCCATTACAGGGTTGGCAACTCAGCCCCAGCATTTT
TRBV5-1	TRBJ1-1	.	TRBD1	CASSSGQGSSAFF	TGCGCCAGCAGTTCTGGACAGGGGAGTTCGGCTTTCTTT
TRBV11-3	TRBJ2-5	.	.	CASSLGSGAETQYF	TGTGCCAGCAGCTTAGGATCAGGGGCAGAGACCCAGTACTTC
TRBV5-1	TRBJ2-1	.	TRBD2	CASSAGTSTYNEQFF	TGCGCCAGCAGCGCCGGGACTAGCACCTACAATGAGCAGTTCTTC
TRBV7-2	TRBJ2-4	.	.	CASSLGGATKNIQYF	TGTGCCAGCAGCTTAGGGGGCGCGACCAAAAACATTCAGTACTTC
TRBV5-6	TRBJ2-2	.	.	CASSLYGRVRIGELFF	TGTGCCAGCAGCTTGTACGGCAGGGTGAGAATTGGGGAGCTGTTTTTT
TRBV5-4	TRBJ2-5	.	.	CASSLPGRETQYF	TGTGCCAGCAGCTTGCCAGGGAGGGAGACCCAGTACTTC
TRBV11-2	TRBJ2-7	.	TRBD1	CASLGTGLEQYF	TGTGCCAGCTTAGGGACAGGGCTCGAGCAGTACTTC
TRBV18	TRBJ1-5	.	TRBD1	CASSPRGAGQPQHF	TGTGCCAGCTCACCCAGGGGGGCCGGTCAGCCCCAGCATTTT
TRBV7-3	TRBJ1-4	.	TRBD1	CASSRDRGRGEKLFF	TGTGCCAGCAGCCGGGACAGGGGTAGGGGTGAAAAACTGTTTTTT
TRBV6-5	TRBJ1-5	.	.	CASSHLGARNQPQHF	TGTGCCAGCAGTCACTTGGGCGCGAGAAATCAGCCCCAGCATTTT
TRBV9	TRBJ2-1	once	.	CASSVASFSYNEQFF	TGTGCCAGCAGCGTAGCTTCCTTCTCCTACAATGAGCAGTTCTTC
TRBV7-2	TRBJ2-7	.	.	CASSLAEVYEQYF	TGTGCCAGCAGCTTAGCGGAGGTCTACGAGCAGTACTTC
TRBV7-3	TRBJ1-6	.	.	CASSLTRDPNSPLHF	TGTGCCAGCAGCTTAACACGGGATCCTAATTCACCCCTCCACTTT
TRBV6-5	TRBJ1-2	once	.	CASSETGRPGYTF	TGTGCCAGCAGTGAAACAGGGCGTCCTGGCTACACCTTC
TRBV2	TRBJ1-1	few	.	CASIGGRRATEAFF	TGTGCCAGCATAGGGGGAAGGAGAGCCACTGAAGCTTTCTTT
TRBV7-2	TRBJ2-5	.	.	CASFWRETQYF	TGTGCCAGCTTTTGGCGGGAGACCCAGTACTTC
TRBV7-6	TRBJ2-2	.	TRBD2	CASSIGGGGDTGELFF	TGTGCCAGCAGCATCGGAGGCGGGGGAGACACCGGGGAGCTGTTTTTT
TRBV23-1	TRBJ1-5	.	.	CASIPRGNRHF	TGCGCCAGCATCCCCAGGGGCAATCGACATTTT
TRBV7-9	TRBJ1-2	.	.	CASSLAQGSGYTF	TGTGCCAGCAGCTTAGCCCAAGGGAGCGGCTACACCTTC
TRBV7-8	TRBJ2-1	once	TRBD1	CASSLAGQGTDNEQFF	TGTGCCAGCAGCTTAGCCGGACAGGGTACCGACAATGAGCAGTTCTTC
TRBV2	TRBJ2-7	.	TRBD2	CASSERVLAGGFPSSYEQYF	TGTGCCAGCAGCGAAAGGGTGCTAGCGGGGGGGTTCCCCAGCTCCTACGAGCAGTACTTC
TRBV7-9	TRBJ2-6	.	TRBD2	CASRGVAGANVLTF	TGTGCCAGCCGGGGGGTCGCCGGGGCCAACGTCCTGACTTTC
TRBV6-1	TRBJ1-1	.	.	CASRATGITEAFF	TGTGCCAGCAGGGCGACAGGTATCACTGAAGCTTTCTTT
TRBV7-9	TRBJ2-5	few	.	CASSPPRGLGETQYF	TGTGCCAGCAGCCCCCCCAGGGGTTTGGGAGAGACCCAGTACTTC
TRBV4-2	TRBJ2-1	.	TRBD2	CASSQRTSGNANEQFF	TGTGCCAGCAGCCAGAGGACTAGCGGGAACGCAAATGAGCAGTTCTTC
TRBV6-6	TRBJ1-1	.	.	CASSRQGNTEAFF	TGTGCCAGCAGTCGTCAGGGGAACACTGAAGCTTTCTTT
TRBV15	TRBJ2-7	.	TRBD1	CATSREGGTGYEQYF	TGTGCCACCAGCAGAGAGGGTGGGACAGGGTACGAGCAGTACTTC
TRBV4-1	TRBJ2-1	.	TRBD2	CASSQGWGLAGLGEQFF	TGCGCCAGCAGCCAAGGTTGGGGACTAGCGGGACTGGGTGAGCAGTTCTTC
TRBV12-5	TRBJ2-2	.	TRBD2	CASGLGRGGSDTGELFF	TGTGCTAGTGGTTTGGGGCGGGGGGGGTCGGACACCGGGGAGCTGTTTTTT
TRBV11-2	TRBJ1-1	.	TRBD1	CASSTQGMNTEAFF	TGTGCCAGCAGCACACAGGGGATGAACACTGAAGCTTTCTTT
TRBV4-2	TRBJ2-2	.	TRBD2	CASSQDLISILAGGGNTGELFF	TGTGCCAGCAGCCAAGATCTGATTTCGATCCTAGCGGGAGGGGGGAACACCGGGGAGCTGTTTTTT
TRBV6-5	TRBJ1-6	.	.	CASSYARVSNSPLHF	TGTGCCAGCAGTTACGCCCGTGTGAGCAACTCACCCCTCCACTTT